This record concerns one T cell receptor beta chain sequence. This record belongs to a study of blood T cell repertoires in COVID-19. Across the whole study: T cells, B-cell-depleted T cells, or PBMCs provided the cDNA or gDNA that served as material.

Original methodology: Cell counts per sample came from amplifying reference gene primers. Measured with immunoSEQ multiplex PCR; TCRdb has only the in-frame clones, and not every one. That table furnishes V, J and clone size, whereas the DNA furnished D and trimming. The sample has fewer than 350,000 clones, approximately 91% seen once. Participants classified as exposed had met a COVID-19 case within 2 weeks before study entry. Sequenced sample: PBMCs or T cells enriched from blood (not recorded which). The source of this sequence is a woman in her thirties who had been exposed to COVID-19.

The chain's CDR3 is CASSYATTSGYEQYF. The CDR3 nucleotides are TGTGCCAGCAGCTATGCGACGACTAGCGGCTACGAGCAGTACTTC. The chain uses TRBV11-2 and TRBJ2-7, with TRBD2 matching over 9 bases. Germline CDR1 is SGHAT and CDR2 is FQNNGV. The CDR3 contains 15 residues. V shed 4 bases and J 3 bases; nucleotides not matched to a gene: 7.